A selection of T cell receptor beta chains follows, all from one sample in a study of cytomegalovirus exposure and HLA in healthy donors. The data were produced by immunoSEQ multiplex PCR, yet TCRdb's version contains in-frame clones alone and is incomplete. The table has 70,000 or so clones, roughly 89% seen once. The sequenced sample was PBMCs. The receptors come from a woman between 25 and 40 years old in good health and CMV-seronegative. Both conserved end residues are part of each CDR3. D genes are given only for firm matches. Clone size, where shown, is once, few, many, or a class for clones that have expanded.

D	size	J	V	DNA	CDR3
-	-	TRBJ1-2	TRBV15	TGTGCCACCAGCAGAGATATTCGTGGGCAGGGGCTTACTAACTATGGCTACACCTTC	CATSRDIRGQGLTNYGYTF
-	-	TRBJ2-3	TRBV6-5	TGTGCCAGCAGGGGCGGGATTAGCACAGATACGCAGTATTTT	CASRGGISTDTQYF
TRBD1	-	TRBJ2-1	TRBV6-5	TGTGCCAGCAGTTACCCGGGACAGGGATCCTACAATGAGCAGTTCTTC	CASSYPGQGSYNEQFF
TRBD1	once	TRBJ1-4	TRBV7-9	TGTGCCAGCACCCCTCGGGCCGGGACAGACGATGAAAAACTGTTTTTT	CASTPRAGTDDEKLFF
TRBD1	-	TRBJ2-5	TRBV29-1	TGCAGCGTTAGGGACAGGGCGGAGACCCAGTACTTC	CSVRDRAETQYF
TRBD1	-	TRBJ2-1	TRBV2	TGTGCCAGCAGCGCGACAGGGGGAGGCGACTATGAGCAGTTCTTC	CASSATGGGDYEQFF
-	-	TRBJ2-1	TRBV20-1	TGCAGTGCTAGAGATCTCTACGAGCAGTTCTTC	CSARDLYEQFF
-	once	TRBJ1-2	TRBV9	TGTGCCAGCAGCGTAGGGGTAGGGGGAACGGACTATGGCTACACCTTC	CASSVGVGGTDYGYTF
TRBD1	-	TRBJ2-3	TRBV5-6	TGTGCCAGCAGCTTCCGGACAGGGGGGACAGATACGCAGTATTTT	CASSFRTGGTDTQYF
-	-	TRBJ2-7	TRBV19	TGTGCCAGTAGTATAGTTGGTGGGAGCGGAAACGAGCAGTACTTC	CASSIVGGSGNEQYF
-	-	TRBJ2-3	TRBV6-6	TGTGCCAGCAGTTACGAGTTACGAGATACGCAGTATTTT	CASSYELRDTQYF
TRBD2	-	TRBJ2-2	TRBV30	TGTGCCTGGAGCACCGGGACTAGCGGATTCACCGGGGAGCTGTTTTTT	CAWSTGTSGFTGELFF
-	-	TRBJ1-1	TRBV6-1	TGTGCCAGCATAGACGAGGGATGGAACACTGAAGCTTTCTTT	CASIDEGWNTEAFF
TRBD1	few	TRBJ2-1	TRBV28	TGTGCCAGCAGTCCGGGACAGATTGGTCATGAGCAGTTCTTC	CASSPGQIGHEQFF
TRBD1	-	TRBJ2-2	TRBV4-3	TGCGCCAGCAGCCAAGAATCTGGGCAGGGGGTAACCGGGGAGCTGTTTTTT	CASSQESGQGVTGELFF
-	-	TRBJ1-2	TRBV18	TGTGCCAGCTTGGAACAGGGTTCCTATGGCTACACCTTC	CASLEQGSYGYTF
-	-	TRBJ2-2	TRBV5-4	TGTGCCAGCAGGTTGGGGGAGTACACCGGGGAGCTGTTTTTT	CASRLGEYTGELFF
TRBD2	-	TRBJ2-5	TRBV7-3	TGTGCCAGCAGCTTAATCCCCGGGACTAGTGGGACCCAGTACTTC	CASSLIPGTSGTQYF
-	-	TRBJ2-3	TRBV28	TGTGCAGCCCAGACAGGAAGCACAGATACGCAGTATTTT	CAAQTGSTDTQYF
-	-	TRBJ1-1	TRBV30	TGTGCCTGGACCAAGCGGCGAGGGGGCACTGAAGCTTTCTTT	CAWTKRRGGTEAFF
-	-	TRBJ2-7	TRBV2	TGTGCCAGCAGTGAAGCCGAGGGAGTGTCCTACGAGCAGTACTTC	CASSEAEGVSYEQYF
-	-	TRBJ1-4	TRBV30	TGTGCCTGGAGGGGGATTGGAGGGGAAAAACTGTTTTTT	CAWRGIGGEKLFF
TRBD2	-	TRBJ2-7	TRBV11-1	TGTGCCAGCAGCTATGGAGCGGGAGTGTACGAGCAGTACTTC	CASSYGAGVYEQYF
-	-	TRBJ2-5	TRBV19	TGTGCCAGTAGTAAAGAGTCCCGGACAGTCCAAGAGACCCAGTACTTC	CASSKESRTVQETQYF
-	-	TRBJ1-1	TRBV5-1	TGCGCCAGCAGCCCGGGGACATTCAACACTGAAGCTTTCTTT	CASSPGTFNTEAFF
-	-	TRBJ2-1	TRBV11-2	TGTGCCAGCAGCCTAGGGCAGGATGAGCAGTTCTTC	CASSLGQDEQFF
TRBD1	-	TRBJ2-5	TRBV5-6	TGTGCCAGCAGCCCCCGGGACAGGGACTGGGAGACCCAGTACTTC	CASSPRDRDWETQYF
-	-	TRBJ2-1	TRBV28	TGTGCCAGCAGTTTCCGGACAAATTACAATGAGCAGTTCTTC	CASSFRTNYNEQFF
-	-	TRBJ2-7	TRBV4-2	TGTGCCAGCAGCCAAGAGGGGGGTGGCACCTACGAGCAGTACTTC	CASSQEGGGTYEQYF
-	-	TRBJ2-5	TRBV6-5	TGTGCCAGCAGTCCAGGGCGGGAGACCCAGTACTTC	CASSPGRETQYF
-	-	TRBJ1-5	TRBV10-2	TGCGCCAGCAGTAGCCGATCCAATCAGCCCCAGCATTTT	CASSSRSNQPQHF
-	-	TRBJ2-7	TRBV4-2	TGTGCCAGCAGCCGGGGACTGGGGGTCGAGCAGTACTTC	CASSRGLGVEQYF
TRBD2	once	TRBJ2-1	TRBV9	TGTGCCAGCAGCGTAGCGGGACTACAGAATGAGCAGTTCTTC	CASSVAGLQNEQFF
-	-	TRBJ2-1	TRBV6-5	TGTGCCAGCAGTTTACTACATCAGCAGTTCTTC	CASSLLHQQFF
-	-	TRBJ2-3	TRBV28	TGTGCCAGCACGCAGGGGCGCGGGGATACGCAGTATTTT	CASTQGRGDTQYF
TRBD1	-	TRBJ1-1	TRBV18	TGTGCCAGCGTCACAGGGGGCTCGGGCACTGAAGCTCTCTTT	CASVTGGSGTEALF
TRBD2	-	TRBJ2-7	TRBV4-3	TGCGCCAGCAGCCAAGATTTGCGGGAGCGACGAAGGTACTTC	CASSQDLRERRRYF
TRBD2	-	TRBJ2-1	TRBV19	TGTGCCAGTAGTATTGGGACTAGCGGGAGTCATGAGCAGTTCTTC	CASSIGTSGSHEQFF
-	once	TRBJ1-2	TRBV19	TGTGCCAGTAGTAAACCGGGACACGCTCCTAACTATGGCTACACCTTC	CASSKPGHAPNYGYTF
TRBD1	once	TRBJ1-1	TRBV2	TGTGCCAGCAGATTCCCGGGACAGGCCTACTCTGAAGCTTTCTTT	CASRFPGQAYSEAFF
-	-	TRBJ2-7	TRBV10-3	TGTGCCATCAGTGAGGACAAATCCGACGAGCAGTACTTC	CAISEDKSDEQYF